This TCR beta chain derives from a study of PD-1 blockade in classical Hodgkin lymphoma. General study findings and limits: Individuals initiating nivolumab under 1 year after ASCT were excluded. The baseline diversity of complete responders showed similarity to that of newly diagnosed patients.

The time point denotes: cycle 4 day 1 (C4D1), after 6 weeks of nivolumab. There was relapse after autologous stem cell transplantation in every patient, and there was variation in brentuximab vedotin exposure. Progressive disease, partial response or complete response was each patient's best response. Sequencing was performed with immunoSEQ multiplex PCR; in TCRdb, only in-frame clones are kept and a portion is missing. Among tens of thousands of clones, roughly 89% were seen once, and the ten largest hold about a tenth. This CDR3 is built from 15 residues. The germline V gene encodes CDR1 MGHRA and CDR2 YSYEKL. Between the trimmed V and J ends, which lost 1 base and 6 bases, there was a span of 13 bases. Points on this clone: The antigen remains unidentified.

The sample in question was peripheral blood mononuclear cells (PBMCs), obtained before the fourth cycle of nivolumab. The TCR originated in a human donor with classical Hodgkin lymphoma. The rearrangement joins TRBV4-1 to TRBJ1-5, with D uncertain. The chain's CDR3 is CASSQVRGDSQPQHF. DNA for the CDR3: TGCGCCAGCAGCCAAGTACGGGGTGACTCTCAGCCCCAGCATTTT.